The next 14 T cell receptor beta chains were all read from a single sample in a study of regulatory T cells in long-lasting Graves disease. Time point reported: newly diagnosed GD, antithyroid drugs for less than 3 months. After RNA was extracted from PBMCs, the TCR library was made from it. Investigators prepared the TCR beta libraries by applying iRepertoire HTBI primers and Arm-PCR of CDR3 regions. TCRdb independently ran MiXCR on the multiplex PCR reads; one entry per CDR3 protein. The table shows approximately 270,000 distinct CDR3 sequences, with around a sixth occurring only once. These sequences were also reported in another study, on T cells in Graves' hyperthyroidism and ophthalmopathy.

The sequencing here drew on peripheral blood mononuclear cells (PBMCs), taken at new diagnosis, from a patient treated with antithyroid drugs. These receptors were collected from a woman aged 25 to 45 with Graves disease.

The rearrangement joins TRBV5-1 to TRBJ1-1; D gene ambiguous. CDR1 SGHRS and CDR2 YFSETQ come from the germline V gene. The CDR3 consists of 14 residues. V lost 0 bases to trimming and J lost 2 bases, with 8 bases between them. The CDR3 bases are TGCGCCAGCAGCTTGGTGCTGTTTAACACTGAAGCTTTCTTT. Translating it yields CASSLVLFNTEAFF.

This clonotype was detected ten times or more. This chain connects TRBV12-3 or TRBV12-4 to TRBJ1-1; TRBD1 is a possible D gene (6 bases). The V end lost 5 bases, the J end lost 7 bases, and 14 bases lay between the germline ends. The CDR3 consists of 13 residues. The chain's CDR3 is CASSLPDRFEAFF. CDR3 DNA: TGTGCCAGCAGTCTCCCAGACAGGTTTGAAGCTTTCTTT.

The sample holds many counts of this clonotype. The genes are TRBV11-2 and TRBJ1-2, with no clear D. The germline V gene encodes CDR1 SGHAT and CDR2 FQNNGV. This CDR3 is 14 amino acids long. V gave up 1 base and J gave up 4 bases, with 10 bases separating them. As DNA, the CDR3 is TGTGCCAGCAGCTTAGCGACGGGCCCCTATGGCTACACCTTC. It translates to CASSLATGPYGYTF. The whole variable domain, remainder taken from reference TRBV11-2 and TRBJ1-2, is EAGVAQSPRYKIIEKRQSVAFWCNPISGHATLYWYQQILGQGPKLLIQFQNNGVVDDSQLPKDRFSAERLKGVDSTLKIQPAKLEDSAVYLCASSLATGPYGYTFGSGTRLTVV.

This clonotype was detected ten times or more. The chain couples TRBV18 to TRBJ2-5; TRBD2 aligns across 8 bases. CDR1 is KGHSH and CDR2 is LQKENI in the germline V gene. This CDR3 has 14 residues. V shed 3 bases and J 5 bases; nucleotides not matched to a gene: 5. CDR3 DNA: TGTGCCAGCTCACCGGGACTAGGCGGTGAGACCCAGTACTTC. Protein product: CASSPGLGGETQYF.

This clonotype was detected ten times or more. The V call is TRBV20-1, the J call TRBJ2-3; 9 bases map to TRBD2. The V and J ends lost 3 bases and 0 bases, in that order; junction bases with no gene match: 7. Germline V CDR1 and CDR2: DFQATT, SNEGSKA (reference sequence). The CDR3 is 16 amino acids. CDR3 residues: CSASGISGRSTDTQYF. The CDR3, as DNA: TGCAGTGCTAGTGGAATTAGCGGGAGAAGCACAGATACGCAGTATTTT.

The chain carries TRBV20-1 and TRBJ2-7, with D possibly being TRBD2 (5 bases). The germline V and J ends were trimmed by 2 bases and 0 bases, with 11 bases remaining between them. The CDR3 consists of 14 residues. Germline CDR1 is DFQATT and CDR2 is SNEGSKA (reference sequence). CDR3 DNA: TGCAGTGCTAGATCCGGGGTTAGCTCCTACGAGCAGTACTTC. This sequence encodes CSARSGVSSYEQYF.

This clonotype was observed many times. This rearrangement joins TRBV19 to TRBJ1-5, with D perhaps matching TRBD1 (6 bases). Trimming pared 6 bases from V and 1 base from J, leaving 13 bases between. CDR1 is LNHDA and CDR2 is SQIVND in the germline V gene (reference sequence). The CDR3 loop spans 15 amino acids. CDR3 DNA sequence: TGTGCCAGTAGGCCGGACAGAAGAAGCAATCAGCCCCAGCATTTT. The encoded protein is CASRPDRRSNQPQHF.

With respect to this clonotype: This may be a read error: a much more frequent sequence differs by one nucleotide. V is TRBV12-3 or TRBV12-4 and J is TRBJ1-2, with a tentative D call TRBD1 (5 bases). This CDR3 is built from 13 residues. This chain's CDR3 is CASSPDTRYGCTF. In DNA form, the CDR3 reads TGTGCCAGCAGTCCGGACACCCGCTATGGCTGCACCTTC.

This clonotype occurred many times. V usage is TRBV20-1 and J usage is TRBJ1-5; weak D call: TRBD1 (5 bases). The germline gives CDR1 DFQATT, CDR2 SNEGSKA (reference sequence). This CDR3 is 13 amino acids long. Deletions cut 1 base from V and 4 bases from J, with 8 bases between. The CDR3 loop reads CSARGDLNQPQHF. The CDR3 DNA is TGCAGTGCTAGAGGGGACCTTAATCAGCCCCAGCATTTT.

About this clonotype itself: This may be a read error: a much more frequent sequence differs by one nucleotide. The rearrangement joins TRBV3-1 to TRBJ1-2, with D perhaps TRBD1 (5 bases). Looked up from germline, CDR1 is LGHDT and CDR2 is YNNKEL (reference sequence). The V and J ends lost 0 bases and 3 bases respectively, with 20 bases between them. The CDR3 has 18 amino acids. Written as DNA, the CDR3 is TGTGCCAGCAGCCAAGAGTGGTCAAAGGGGACTGGTGACTATGGCTACACCTTC. Protein product: CASSQEWSKGTGDYGYTF.

This clonotype was recorded at least ten times. The gene calls are TRBV24-1 and TRBJ2-1, with 9 bases matching TRBD2. Germline CDR1 reads KGHDR; CDR2 reads SFDVKD. This CDR3 has 17 residues. Trimming cost V 2 bases and J 9 bases; bases outside gene matches: 13. The CDR3 region is CATSDSNPGTSMGEQFF. The DNA of the CDR3 is TGTGCCACCAGTGATTCTAACCCCGGGACTAGCATGGGTGAGCAGTTCTTC.

CDR3 sequence (DNA): TGTGCCAGCAGCGTCGCCGGCGAAGGTCAGCCCCAGCATTTT. Translation: CASSVAGEGQPQHF. V usage is TRBV9 and J usage is TRBJ1-5, with no clear D. V was cut by 2 bases and J by 6 bases, with 12 bases left in between. CDR1 is SGDLS and CDR2 is YYNGEE in the germline V gene. This CDR3 has 14 residues.

This clonotype showed up just a few times. A much more abundant neighbour one base away suggests this may be a read error. The conserved final phenylalanine or tryptophan is absent from the CDR3, which likely points to a read error. The chain links TRBV5-1 to TRBJ2-1, with 10 bases aligning to TRBD2. The germline CDR1 and CDR2 sequences are SGHRS and YFSETQ. The CDR3 is 15 amino acids. The J segment lost 7 bases and the V segment lost 3 bases, leaving 7 bases of the junction unmatched. The CDR3: CASSSLAGARNEQFI. The CDR3 bases are TGCGCCAGCAGCTCGCTAGCGGGGGCTCGGAATGAGCAGTTCATC.

This clonotype appeared many times. The chain employs TRBV7-2 and TRBJ1-1, with TRBD1 matching over 7 bases. V shed 1 base, J shed 4 bases, and the junction held 6 bases outside the gene matches. Germline V gene lookup returns CDR1 SGHTA and CDR2 FQGNSA. The length of the CDR3 is 15 residues. In DNA form, the CDR3 reads TGTGCCAGCAGCTTAGACCAGGGGGGCGTCACTGAAGCTTTCTTT. It translates to CASSLDQGGVTEAFF.